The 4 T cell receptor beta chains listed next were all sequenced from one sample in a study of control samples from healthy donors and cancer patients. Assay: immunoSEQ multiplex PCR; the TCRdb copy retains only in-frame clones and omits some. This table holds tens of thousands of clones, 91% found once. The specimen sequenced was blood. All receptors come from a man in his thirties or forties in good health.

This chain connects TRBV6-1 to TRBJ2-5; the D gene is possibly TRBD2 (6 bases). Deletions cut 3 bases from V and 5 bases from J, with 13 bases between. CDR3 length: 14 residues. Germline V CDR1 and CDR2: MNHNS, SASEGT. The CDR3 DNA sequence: TGTGCCAGCAGTGACGGCGGGATCGAGGAGACCCAGTACTTC. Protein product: CASSDGGIEETQYF.

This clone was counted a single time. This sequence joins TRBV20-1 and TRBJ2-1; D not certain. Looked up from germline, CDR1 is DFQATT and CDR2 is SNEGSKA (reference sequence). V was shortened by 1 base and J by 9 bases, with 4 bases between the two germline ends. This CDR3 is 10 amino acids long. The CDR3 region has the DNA TGCAGTGCTAGAGCGTTTGAGCAGTTCTTC. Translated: CSARAFEQFF.

In DNA form, the CDR3 reads TGCAGTGCCCATAGTCCCGAGACCCAGTACTTC. Its translation: CSAHSPETQYF. The gene calls are TRBV20-1 and TRBJ2-5; D gene unclear. Between the trimmed V and J ends, which lost 6 bases and 5 bases, there was a span of 10 bases. This CDR3 spans 11 amino acids. Per germline, CDR1 DFQATT and CDR2 SNEGSKA (reference sequence).

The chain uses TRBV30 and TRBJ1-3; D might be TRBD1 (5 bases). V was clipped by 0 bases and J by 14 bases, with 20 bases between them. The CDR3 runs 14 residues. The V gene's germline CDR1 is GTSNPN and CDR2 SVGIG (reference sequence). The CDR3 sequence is CAWSVSRARVSVYF. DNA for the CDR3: TGTGCCTGGAGTGTAAGCAGGGCCCGTGTCTCGGTATATTTT.